This TCR beta chain originates from a study of PD-1 blockade in classical Hodgkin lymphoma. This CDR3 has 12 amino acids. Germline V gene lookup returns CDR1 MNHEY and CDR2 SMNVEV (reference sequence). Trimming removed 2 bases at V and 4 bases at J, with 2 bases between. Comments on this clone: This CDR3 is also generated by other DNA sequences in the sample.

As for time point: cycle 4 day 1 (C4D1), after six to seven weeks of nivolumab. Each of the patients experienced relapse following autologous stem cell transplantation, and their brentuximab vedotin exposure differed. Sequencing was performed with immunoSEQ multiplex PCR; in TCRdb, only in-frame clones are kept and a portion is missing. The table records 15,000 to 20,000 clones, around 82% of them present only once. The gene calls are TRBV27 and TRBJ2-2; no clear D gene. The sequencing used peripheral blood mononuclear cells (PBMCs), collected before the fourth cycle of nivolumab. The source of this sequence is a human donor with classical Hodgkin lymphoma. CDR3 protein: CASSLGTGELFF. The DNA for the CDR3 is TGTGCCAGCAGTTTAGGCACCGGGGAGCTGTTTTTT.